This T cell receptor beta chain was captured by sequencing in a study of patients and donors after allogeneic stem cell transplantation. V was cut by 9 bases and J by 2 bases, with 11 bases left in between. Germline-derived CDR1 and CDR2 are MDHEN and SYDVKM. CDR3 size: 12 residues. TCRdb reprocessed the RT-PCR reads via MiXCR and lists one record per CDR3 protein. Counted here are 150,000 to 200,000 distinct CDR3 sequences, 30% occurring once; the ten biggest clones make up about 3%. V and J are TRBV28 and TRBJ2-7; either TRBD1 or TRBD2 may fit D (6 bases each). The sequence came from a human donor who was either an allogeneic HSCT recipient or a stem cell or donor lymphocyte infusion donor (not recorded which). It is not recorded whose cells these are; they may come from a transplant donor. Sequences were obtained from blood, either unsorted or a sorted T cell fraction (not recorded which). CDR3 nucleotide sequence: TGTGCCAGTTGGGGGGCGACCTACGAGCAGTACTTC. Amino acids: CASWGATYEQYF. Full variable domain (missing parts from reference TRBV28 and TRBJ2-7): DVKVTQSSRYLVKRTGEKVFLECVQDMDHENMFWYRQDPGLGLRLIYFSYDVKMKEKGDIPEGYSVSREKKERFSLILESASTNQTSMYLCASWGATYEQYFGPGTRLTVT.